This T cell receptor beta chain emerged from a study of CD8+ T cells in alopecia areata. Note on this clone: Its antigen is as yet unknown.

Trimming left V 2 bases short and J 5 bases short, with 9 bases between. The CDR3 is 13 amino acids. Germline V gives CDR1 MNHEY, CDR2 SVGAGI. Study-wide points: Scalp lesions, especially in alopecia totalis/universalis, had higher clonality than normal scalp.

Reverse transcribed after extraction, RNA yielded cDNA as the sequencing template. Libraries were prepared by immunoSEQ multiplex PCR; TCRdb keeps only in-frame clonotypes and omits some of them. The sample contains 140,000 or so clones, less than 65% of which appear only once. The clonotype originates from a human donor in good health. J is TRBJ1-1 and V is TRBV6-5; D is unclear. Sequencing was done on a sample of CD8+ T cells sorted from blood. The CDR3 DNA reads TGTGCCAGCAGTTACGGGATGGGTACTGAAGCTTTCTTT. Translating it yields CASSYGMGTEAFF.